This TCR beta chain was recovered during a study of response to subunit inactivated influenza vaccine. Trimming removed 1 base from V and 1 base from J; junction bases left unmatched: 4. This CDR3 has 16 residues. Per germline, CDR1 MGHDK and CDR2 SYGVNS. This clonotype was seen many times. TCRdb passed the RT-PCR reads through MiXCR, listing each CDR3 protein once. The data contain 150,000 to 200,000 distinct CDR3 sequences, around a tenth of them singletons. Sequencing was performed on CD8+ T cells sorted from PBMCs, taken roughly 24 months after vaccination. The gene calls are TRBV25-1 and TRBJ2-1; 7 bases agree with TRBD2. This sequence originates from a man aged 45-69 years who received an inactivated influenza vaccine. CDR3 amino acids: CASSEFGGGSYNEQFF. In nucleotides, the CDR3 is TGTGCCAGCAGTGAATTTGGGGGAGGGTCCTACAATGAGCAGTTCTTC.